This TCR beta chain was sequenced for a study of cytomegalovirus exposure and HLA in healthy donors. General study points: The investigators catalogued 164 TCR beta chains as cytomegalovirus-associated.

With 60 Vbeta and 13 Jbeta primers, the PCR was carried out. The assay was immunoSEQ multiplex PCR, and TCRdb's table has in-frame clones only and misses some. The data include 70,000 to 80,000 clones; the top ten clones carry about 2.9%. Regarding this clone: What it binds is unknown.

The CDR3 spans 15 residues. Germline V lookup: CDR1 SGHKS, CDR2 YYEKEE (reference sequence). V was pared by 2 bases and J by 4 bases, with 5 bases of the junction left unmatched. Sequenced sample: PBMCs. This sequence originates from a man in his forties in good health and CMV-seronegative. The V gene is TRBV5-5, the J gene TRBJ1-5; TRBD1 matches 8 bases. The CDR3 is CASSLGQGINQPQHF. The CDR3 coding sequence is TGTGCCAGCAGCTTAGGACAGGGAATTAATCAGCCCCAGCATTTT.